These 30 T cell receptor beta chains came from one sample sequenced in a study of blood T cell repertoires in COVID-19 (dated by TCRdb to 2020 to 2021). The library was produced with the immunoSEQ multiplex PCR assay. The table was pulled from immuneACCESS by TCRdb, which kept in-frame rearrangements only. Such tables lose some clones; where checked, under half of the loss comes from unresolved V genes, and the rest has no known cause. Present in this sample are over 200,000 clones, about nine tenths of which were seen just once. In total, the top ten clones hold less than 1.5% of the sample. The specimen was PBMCs or T cells enriched from blood (not recorded which). Receptors originate from a man aged 30-40 years who had recovered from COVID-19.

This clone was picked up a small number of times. The chain has TRBV5-4 and TRBJ1-3, with TRBD1 matching 8 bases. CDR1 is SGHNT and CDR2 is YYREEE in the germline V gene (reference sequence). J lost 4 bases, V lost 3 bases, and 3 bases had no gene match. The length of the CDR3 is 14 residues. The CDR3 nucleotides read TGTGCCAGCAGCTCGGGACAGGTGGGAAACACCATATATTTT. This encodes CASSSGQVGNTIYF.

This clone has only one observation. V is TRBV4-3 and J is TRBJ1-2; TRBD1 aligns across 7 bases. The CDR3 consists of 13 residues. Trimming took 2 bases from V and 5 from J; bases not matched to a gene: 2. Per germline, CDR1 LGHNA and CDR2 YSLEER. The CDR3 bases are TGCGCCAGCAGCCAACAGACAGGGTATGGCTACACCTTC. Translation gives CASSQQTGYGYTF.

The rearrangement links TRBV5-1 to TRBJ2-4; TRBD1 matches at 8 bases. V gave up 4 bases and J gave up 6 bases; unmatched junction bases: 6. The CDR3 covers 14 residues. CDR1 is SGHRS, CDR2 YFSETQ, per germline. The CDR3 sequence: CASSETDRGNIQYF. CDR3 in DNA: TGCGCCAGCAGCGAGACAGACAGGGGAAACATTCAGTACTTC.

This chain joins TRBV10-3 and TRBJ1-2; 11 bases align to TRBD1. V lost 5 bases, J lost 0 bases, and 5 bases stayed unmatched. This CDR3 is built from 16 residues. The V gene's germline CDR1 is ENHRY and CDR2 SYGVKD. The CDR3 nucleotides read TGTGCCATCAGTACCGGGACAGGGGGAACTAACTATGGCTACACCTTC. This translates into CAISTGTGGTNYGYTF.

This rearrangement joins TRBV28 to TRBJ2-7; D is perhaps TRBD1 (5 bases). Per the germline V gene, CDR1 is MDHEN and CDR2 is SYDVKM. The CDR3 is made up of 13 amino acids. V lost 5 bases and J 6 bases, leaving 14 bases between the germline ends. CDR3 in DNA: TGTGCCAGCAGTCAGGGATCCCTGGTCGAGCAGTACTTC. Its protein product is CASSQGSLVEQYF.

This chain uses TRBV30 with TRBJ1-1; D uncertain. V shed 1 base and J shed 7 bases, with 19 bases lying between them. CDR1 is GTSNPN, CDR2 SVGIG, per germline (reference sequence). The CDR3 totals 15 residues. This CDR3 is CAWSAIPDTAYEAFF. Here the CDR3 DNA reads TGTGCCTGGAGTGCGATCCCTGACACCGCATATGAAGCTTTCTTT.

The chain uses TRBV7-2 and TRBJ2-2; 7 bases fit TRBD1. The germline V gene has CDR1 SGHTA and CDR2 FQGNSA. J gave up 4 bases and V 5 bases, and 7 bases lay outside the gene matches. The CDR3 has 15 residues. CDR3 DNA: TGTGCCAGCAGCCCCACGACAGGGCCCACCGGGGAGCTGTTTTTT. As protein: CASSPTTGPTGELFF.

V usage is TRBV19 and J usage is TRBJ2-3, with D uncertain. There are 15 residues in the CDR3. Trimming took off 6 bases at V and 3 bases at J, with 16 bases between the two ends. Germline CDR1 is LNHDA and CDR2 is SQIVND (reference sequence). This chain's CDR3 is CASSTQRPWTDTQYF. The CDR3 DNA reads as TGTGCCAGTAGCACCCAGCGACCTTGGACAGATACGCAGTATTTT.

This chain uses TRBV9 with TRBJ2-7; TRBD1 matches 8 bases. Per the germline V gene, CDR1 is SGDLS and CDR2 is YYNGEE. The CDR3 runs 16 residues. Trimming cost V 3 bases and J 4 bases; bases outside gene matches: 12. CDR3 DNA: TGTGCCAGCAGCGCCAATGGACAGGGTAGCGTATACGAGCAGTACTTC. Protein product: CASSANGQGSVYEQYF.

The gene calls are TRBV4-3 and TRBJ1-5, with D perhaps TRBD1 (5 bases). V dropped 0 bases and J dropped 2 bases, with 11 bases sitting between them. Germline V gives CDR1 LGHNA, CDR2 YSLEER. This CDR3 comprises 16 residues. CDR3 amino acids: CASSQDAGGGNQPQHF. In DNA form, the CDR3 reads TGCGCCAGCAGCCAAGATGCCGGGGGTGGCAATCAGCCCCAGCATTTT.

J is TRBJ2-2 and V is TRBV5-1; no firm D call. The germline V gene encodes CDR1 SGHRS and CDR2 YFSETQ. Trimming took off 4 bases at V and 1 base at J, with 14 bases between the two ends. This CDR3 has 16 amino acids. The CDR3 DNA follows: TGCGCCAGCAGCGCCTACAGAGCCATGAACACCGGGGAGCTGTTTTTT. As protein: CASSAYRAMNTGELFF.

This chain joins TRBV11-3 and TRBJ2-5, with D possibly TRBD2 on 6 matching bases. This CDR3 spans 13 amino acids. V lost 5 bases, J lost 4 bases, and 11 bases lay in between. Germline V gene lookup returns CDR1 SGHNT and CDR2 YENEEA. The CDR3 loop reads CASSRRVSETQYF. For the CDR3, the DNA is TGTGCCAGCAGCCGGAGGGTATCAGAGACCCAGTACTTC.

The chain recombines TRBV5-1 with TRBJ2-5, with TRBD2 matching over 9 bases. The junction had 14 bases not matched to a gene; V was cut back by 4 bases and J by 7 bases. This CDR3 region has 16 residues. Germline lookup yields CDR1 SGHRS and CDR2 YFSETQ. The CDR3 spells CASSPLGERGDWTQYF. The DNA of the CDR3 is TGCGCCAGCAGCCCCCTCGGCGAGCGGGGGGACTGGACCCAGTACTTC.

This clone was seen a few times. The chain has TRBV5-1 and TRBJ1-1; 9 bases are shared with TRBD1. Germline CDR1 is SGHRS and CDR2 is YFSETQ. The V and J ends lost 0 bases and 5 bases, in that order; junction bases with no gene match: 5. The CDR3 covers 15 residues. CDR3 region: CASSLGDREGTEAFF. The DNA for the CDR3 is TGCGCCAGCAGCTTGGGGGACAGGGAGGGGACTGAAGCTTTCTTT. The full variable domain, in which reference TRBV5-1 and TRBJ1-1 provide the parts outside the CDR3, is KAGVTQTPRYLIKTRGQQVTLSCSPISGHRSVSWYQQTPGQGLQFLFEYFSETQRNKGNFPGRFSGRQFSNSRSEMNVSTLELGDSALYLCASSLGDREGTEAFFGQGTRLTVV.

This clone appeared a single time. The rearrangement uses TRBV28 and TRBJ1-5; no definite D call. Trimming cost V 2 bases and J 3 bases, with 8 bases left between them. In germline, CDR1 is MDHEN, CDR2 SYDVKM. The CDR3 runs to 14 residues. The CDR3 spells CASSLGQFNQPQHF. In nucleotides, the CDR3 is TGTGCCAGCAGTTTAGGGCAGTTCAATCAGCCCCAGCATTTT.

This clone was seen more than once but under ten times. V usage is TRBV4-1 and J usage is TRBJ2-2, with 10 bases that match TRBD1. Per the germline V gene, CDR1 is MGHRA and CDR2 is YSYEKL. V dropped 2 bases and J dropped 7; count of bases not matched to a gene: 4. The CDR3 is 15 residues long. The CDR3 region has the DNA TGCGCCAGCAGCCAACGACAGGGGGCAAGCGGGGAGCTGTTTTTT. Translation: CASSQRQGASGELFF.

The chain carries TRBV10-3 and TRBJ2-2, with 8 bases fitting TRBD1. Germline CDR1 and CDR2: ENHRY and SYGVKD. This CDR3 spans 14 amino acids. J was trimmed by 6 bases and V by 6 bases; bases with no gene match: 6. The CDR3 region is CAIRTGTGAGELFF. Here the CDR3 DNA reads TGTGCCATCAGGACTGGGACAGGCGCCGGGGAGCTGTTTTTT.

The gene calls are TRBV6-1 and TRBJ2-1; TRBD1 agrees at 7 bases. V dropped 1 base and J dropped 4; count of bases not matched to a gene: 4. Germline loops: CDR1 MNHNS, CDR2 SASEGT. This CDR3 contains 15 residues. The CDR3 is CASSEVGTAYNEQFF. CDR3 in DNA: TGTGCCAGCAGTGAAGTCGGGACAGCTTACAATGAGCAGTTCTTC.

This chain connects TRBV11-2 to TRBJ2-3, with 8 bases aligning to TRBD2. The CDR3 loop spans 15 amino acids. Germline V CDR1 and CDR2: SGHAT, FQNNGV. V trimming: 4 bases; J trimming: 0 bases; junction bases outside the gene matches: 3. Here the CDR3 reads CASSWSGRSTDTQYF. The CDR3, as DNA: TGTGCCAGCAGCTGGAGCGGGAGAAGCACAGATACGCAGTATTTT.

The chain employs TRBV10-1 and TRBJ2-7; 8 bases map to TRBD1. The CDR3 is made up of 15 amino acids. Germline V gene sequence: CDR1 WNHNN, CDR2 SYGVQD (reference sequence). J gave up 5 bases and V 0 bases, and 6 bases lay outside the gene matches. CDR3 loop: CASSESSGGWDEQYF. The DNA of the CDR3 is TGCGCCAGCAGTGAGTCGTCAGGGGGCTGGGACGAGCAGTACTTC.

The V gene is TRBV30, the J gene TRBJ2-7; weak D call: TRBD2 (5 bases). CDR1 and CDR2 (germline): GTSNPN, SVGIG (reference sequence). The CDR3 totals 14 residues. With 2 bases removed from V and 1 base from J, the gap between germline ends came to 12 bases. Here the CDR3 DNA reads TGTGCCTGGAGTCGGGAACAGCCGTCCTACGAGCAGTACTTC. Its protein is CAWSREQPSYEQYF.

The chain joins TRBV6-6 to TRBJ2-5, with TRBD1 matching 10 bases. CDR1 and CDR2 from the germline V gene are MNHNY and SVGAGI (reference sequence). The J segment lost 5 bases and the V segment lost 6 bases, leaving 6 bases of the junction unmatched. The CDR3 has 14 amino acids. The CDR3 DNA follows: TGTGCCAGCAGACGGACAGGGGGAGGGGAGACCCAGTACTTC. Its translation: CASRRTGGGETQYF.

The chain joins TRBV5-1 to TRBJ1-1; D unresolved. The CDR3 contains 14 residues. V lost 4 bases and J lost 0, with 10 bases in between. CDR1 is SGHRS and CDR2 is YFSETQ in the germline V gene. DNA of the CDR3: TGCGCCAGCAGCCCGAACAGCATGAACACTGAAGCTTTCTTT. The encoded protein is CASSPNSMNTEAFF.

The genes are TRBV9 and TRBJ2-5; 12 bases match TRBD2. Germline lookup yields CDR1 SGDLS and CDR2 YYNGEE. The J segment lost 5 bases and the V segment lost 3 bases, leaving 2 bases of the junction unmatched. The CDR3 consists of 14 residues. The CDR3, as DNA: TGTGCCAGCAGCGGTACTAGCGGGAGGGAGACCCAGTACTTC. Its translation: CASSGTSGRETQYF.

This rearrangement joins TRBV11-2 to TRBJ1-6; 8 positions match TRBD1. V shed 0 bases and J 16 bases; nucleotides not matched to a gene: 8. Per germline, CDR1 SGHAT and CDR2 FQNNGV. The CDR3 runs to 14 residues. The CDR3 region is CASSLETGDPLLHF. The CDR3 nucleotides are TGTGCCAGCAGCTTAGAGACAGGGGACCCGCTACTCCACTTT.

This chain connects TRBV14 to TRBJ1-6; no clear D. The germline V and J ends were trimmed by 3 bases and 0 bases, with 6 bases remaining between them. The CDR3 extends over 15 amino acids. Germline V gene sequence: CDR1 SGHDN, CDR2 FVKESK. The CDR3 bases are TGTGCCAGCAGCCACGGAGGCTCCTATAATTCACCCCTCCACTTT. This encodes CASSHGGSYNSPLHF.

The V and J genes are TRBV15 and TRBJ2-3; D is undetermined. The CDR3 runs to 14 residues. Trimming took 1 base from V and 10 from J, leaving 15 bases between them. CDR1 LNHNV and CDR2 YYDKDF come from the germline V gene (reference sequence). The chain's CDR3 is CATSRGELGSAQYF. CDR3 nucleotides: TGTGCCACCAGCAGAGGAGAGTTGGGCTCTGCGCAGTATTTT.

The J gene is TRBJ2-7, the V gene TRBV6-5; D might be TRBD2 (6 bases). Trimming removed 0 bases at V and 2 bases at J, with 14 bases between. Germline-derived CDR1 and CDR2 are MNHEY and SVGAGI. The CDR3 length is 16 residues. CDR3 protein: CASSYSGGEVTYEQYF. In nucleotides, the CDR3 is TGTGCCAGCAGTTACTCAGGCGGGGAAGTCACCTACGAGCAGTACTTC.

The V and J genes are TRBV15 and TRBJ1-1; 7 positions agree with TRBD1. Germline V gene data show CDR1 as LNHNV and CDR2 as YYDKDF (reference sequence). V shed 2 bases and J 1 base; nucleotides not matched to a gene: 4. The CDR3 is made up of 15 amino acids. The CDR3 loop is CATSRYRGENTEAFF. As DNA, the CDR3 is TGTGCCACCAGCAGATACAGGGGCGAGAACACTGAAGCTTTCTTT.

The rearrangement joins TRBV27 to TRBJ1-2; 7 bases fit TRBD1. The junction had 6 bases not matched to a gene; V was cut back by 5 bases and J by 0 bases. The CDR3 extends over 15 amino acids. In germline, CDR1 is MNHEY, CDR2 SMNVEV (reference sequence). This CDR3 reads CASSTRDRANYGYTF. CDR3 bases: TGTGCCAGCAGTACCCGGGACAGAGCTAACTATGGCTACACCTTC.